A single sample is the source of the 8 T cell receptor beta chains below, sequenced in a study of regulatory T cells in long-lasting Graves disease. Sample time point: newly diagnosed GD, antithyroid drugs for less than 3 months. Construction of the TCR library relied on RNA isolated from PBMCs. For TCR beta, libraries came from iRepertoire HTBI primers and Arm-PCR of CDR3 regions. A single record per CDR3 protein comes from TCRdb applying MiXCR to the multiplex PCR reads. The profile covers 300,000 to 450,000 distinct CDR3 sequences, with 15% to 18% appearing a single time and about 20% taken by the ten largest. Specimen: peripheral blood mononuclear cells (PBMCs), collected at new diagnosis, from a patient treated with antithyroid drugs. Receptors were obtained from a female donor with Graves disease.

This clonotype was observed at least ten times. This chain uses TRBV7-2 with TRBJ2-1, with D maybe TRBD2 (5 bases). V was pared by 7 bases and J by 9 bases, with 22 bases between. CDR3 length: 15 amino acids. Germline V CDR1 and CDR2: SGHTA, FQGNSA. The DNA of the CDR3 is TGTGCCAGCAAACGAACCGCGGGTTCGTCCGGTGAGCAGTTCTTC. Its protein is CASKRTAGSSGEQFF.

There are many counts of this clonotype. The chain employs TRBV4-1 and TRBJ1-1; D is uncertain. V was shortened by 1 base and J by 1 base, with 16 bases between the two germline ends. This CDR3 region has 17 residues. CDR1 and CDR2 (germline): MGHRA, YSYEKL. CDR3 protein: CASSQVPRGPQNTEAFF. For the CDR3, the DNA is TGCGCCAGCAGCCAAGTTCCCCGTGGGCCTCAGAACACTGAAGCTTTCTTT.

The table lists this clonotype with many counts. This sequence joins TRBV7-3 and TRBJ1-2; 9 bases align to TRBD1. The CDR3 has 13 amino acids. Germline CDR1 reads SGHTA; CDR2 reads FQGTGA. The junction had 1 base not matched to a gene; V was cut back by 0 bases and J by 8 bases. CDR3: CASSLTQGAGYTF. DNA of the CDR3: TGTGCCAGCAGCTTAACACAGGGGGCGGGCTACACCTTC.

This clonotype has ten or more counts. The V and J genes are TRBV12-3 or TRBV12-4 and TRBJ1-4; no reliable D call. The CDR3 has 12 residues. The V end lost 6 bases, the J end lost 8 bases, and 10 bases lay between the germline ends. The CDR3 loop reads CASSDDGEKLFF. The DNA for the CDR3 is TGTGCCAGCAGCGATGACGGCGAAAAACTGTTTTTT.

This clonotype was counted many times. This sequence joins TRBV28 and TRBJ1-1, with 11 bases fitting TRBD1. CDR1 is MDHEN and CDR2 is SYDVKM in the germline V gene. Unmatched junction bases numbered 9, after V lost 8 bases and J lost 4 bases. CDR3 length: 15 amino acids. The CDR3 here is CASRYRDRGTTEAFF. The CDR3 DNA sequence: TGTGCCAGCCGGTACCGGGACAGGGGGACCACTGAAGCTTTCTTT.

This clonotype turned up a few times. V gene TRBV29-1 combines with J gene TRBJ2-7; 8 bases align to TRBD1. The CDR3 is 14 residues long. The V gene's germline CDR1 is SQVTM and CDR2 ANQGSEA. With V trimmed by 2 bases and J by 6 bases, 9 bases remained unmatched. This CDR3 reads CSVEFQDRAREQYF. As DNA, the CDR3 is TGCAGCGTTGAATTCCAGGACAGGGCTCGCGAGCAGTACTTC.

V usage is TRBV5-6 and J usage is TRBJ2-7, with 8 bases that match TRBD1. The germline V gene has CDR1 SGHDT and CDR2 YYEEEE. The V gene end was trimmed by 4 bases and the J gene end by 3 bases; junction bases not matched to a gene: 3. The CDR3 runs to 13 residues. This CDR3 reads CASSRDRFYEQYF. DNA of the CDR3: TGTGCCAGCAGCCGGGACAGGTTCTACGAGCAGTACTTC.

In its sample, this clonotype was seen many times. This chain uses TRBV6-1 with TRBJ2-5; 7 bases fit TRBD2. V lost 7 bases, J lost 5 bases, and 13 bases stayed unmatched. Looked up from germline, CDR1 is MNHNS and CDR2 is SASEGT. The CDR3 consists of 15 residues. Here the CDR3 reads CASTHSAGLGETQYF. CDR3 coding DNA: TGTGCCAGCACCCATTCAGCGGGGTTAGGGGAGACCCAGTACTTC.